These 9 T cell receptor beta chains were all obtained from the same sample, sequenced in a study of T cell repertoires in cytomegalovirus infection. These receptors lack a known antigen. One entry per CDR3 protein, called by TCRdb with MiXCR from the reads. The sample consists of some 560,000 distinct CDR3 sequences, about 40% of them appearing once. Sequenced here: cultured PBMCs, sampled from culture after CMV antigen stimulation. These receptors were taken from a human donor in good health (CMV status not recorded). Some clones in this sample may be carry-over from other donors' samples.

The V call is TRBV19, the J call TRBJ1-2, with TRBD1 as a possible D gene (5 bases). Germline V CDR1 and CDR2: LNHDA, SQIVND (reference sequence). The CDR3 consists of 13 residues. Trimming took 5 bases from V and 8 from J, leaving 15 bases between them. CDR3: CASSFGQLGGYTF. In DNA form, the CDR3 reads TGTGCCAGTAGTTTCGGACAACTTGGGGGCTACACCTTC.

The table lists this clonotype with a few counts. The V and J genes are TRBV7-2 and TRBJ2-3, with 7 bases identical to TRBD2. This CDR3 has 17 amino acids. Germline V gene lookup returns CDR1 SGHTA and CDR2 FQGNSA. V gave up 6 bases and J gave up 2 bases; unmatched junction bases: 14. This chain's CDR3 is CASSYWGSGVFTDTQYF. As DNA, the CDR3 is TGTGCCAGCAGTTACTGGGGCAGCGGGGTTTTCACAGATACGCAGTATTTT.

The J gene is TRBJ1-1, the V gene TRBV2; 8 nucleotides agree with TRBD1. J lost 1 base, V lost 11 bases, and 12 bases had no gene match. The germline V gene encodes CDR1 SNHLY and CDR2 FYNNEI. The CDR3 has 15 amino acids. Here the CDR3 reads CAGTSGGFPNTEAFF. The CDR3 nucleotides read TGTGCCGGGACGTCAGGGGGCTTTCCGAACACTGAAGCTTTCTTT.

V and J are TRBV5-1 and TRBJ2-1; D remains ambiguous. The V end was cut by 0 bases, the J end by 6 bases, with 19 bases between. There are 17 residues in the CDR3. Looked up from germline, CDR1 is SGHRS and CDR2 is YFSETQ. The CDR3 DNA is TGCGCCAGCAGCTTGGTTGGGCATCCTCTCCTAGGCAATGAGCAGTTCTTC. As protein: CASSLVGHPLLGNEQFF.

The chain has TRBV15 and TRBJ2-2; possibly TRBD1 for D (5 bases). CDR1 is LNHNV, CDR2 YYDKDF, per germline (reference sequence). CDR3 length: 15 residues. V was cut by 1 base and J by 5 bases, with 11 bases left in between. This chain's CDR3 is CATSRVRVRTGELFF. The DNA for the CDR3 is TGTGCCACCAGCAGAGTCAGGGTTCGGACCGGGGAGCTGTTTTTT.

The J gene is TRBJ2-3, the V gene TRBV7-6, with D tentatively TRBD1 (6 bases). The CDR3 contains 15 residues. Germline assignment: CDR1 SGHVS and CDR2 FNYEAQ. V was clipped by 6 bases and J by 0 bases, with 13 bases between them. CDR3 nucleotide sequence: TGTGCCAGCAGACCCTGGACAGCCAGCACAGATACGCAGTATTTT. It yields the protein CASRPWTASTDTQYF.

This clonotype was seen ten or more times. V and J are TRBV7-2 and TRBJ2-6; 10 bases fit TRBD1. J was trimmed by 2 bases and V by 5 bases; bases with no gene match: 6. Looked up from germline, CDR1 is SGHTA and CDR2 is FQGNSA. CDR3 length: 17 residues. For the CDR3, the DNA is TGTGCCAGCAGCCCCGGACAGGGGGGGGCTGGGGCCAACGTCCTGACTTTC. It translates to CASSPGQGGAGANVLTF.

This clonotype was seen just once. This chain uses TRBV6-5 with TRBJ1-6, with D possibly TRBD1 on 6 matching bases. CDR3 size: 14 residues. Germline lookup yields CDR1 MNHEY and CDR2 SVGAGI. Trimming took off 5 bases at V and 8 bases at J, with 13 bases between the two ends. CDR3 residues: CASSRQGIDSPLHF. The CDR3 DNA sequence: TGTGCCAGCAGTCGTCAGGGGATCGATTCACCCCTCCACTTT.

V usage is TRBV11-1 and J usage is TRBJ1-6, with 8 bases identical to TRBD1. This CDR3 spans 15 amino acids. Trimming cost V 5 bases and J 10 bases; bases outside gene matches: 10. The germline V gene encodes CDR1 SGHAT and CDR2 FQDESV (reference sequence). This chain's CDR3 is CASSLEGQGGSPLHF. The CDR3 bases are TGTGCCAGCAGCCTCGAAGGACAGGGTGGATCACCCCTCCACTTT.